A selection of T cell receptor beta chains follows, all from one sample in a study of T cell responses to AZD1222 COVID-19 vaccine. The data were produced by immunoSEQ multiplex PCR, yet TCRdb's version contains in-frame clones alone and is incomplete. The repertoire consists of some 120,000 clones, with more than 85% occurring once and the leading ten covering 2.5% to 3.5%. Here the sequenced sample was peripheral blood, taken 28 days after the second AZD1222 dose. All receptors come from an adult who received the AZD1222 COVID-19 vaccine. CDR3s include the opening cysteine and the closing phenylalanine or tryptophan. The D gene is left open where the match is weak. A row's size may be missing; if present it is once, few, many or a size class.

size | D | J | V | CDR3 | DNA
. | . | TRBJ2-1 | TRBV19 | CASSFASGAYNEQFF | TGTGCCAGTAGTTTCGCCTCGGGAGCCTACAATGAGCAGTTCTTC
once | TRBD1 | TRBJ1-5 | TRBV6-5 | CASTSTGGNQPQHF | TGTGCCAGCACATCGACAGGGGGAAATCAGCCCCAGCATTTT
. | TRBD1 | TRBJ1-2 | TRBV19 | CASSIRDRGVYGYTF | TGTGCCAGTAGTATCCGGGACAGGGGGGTTTATGGCTACACCTTC
once | . | TRBJ1-1 | TRBV6-4 | CASSQDVGTEAFF | TGTGCCAGCAGTCAGGATGTGGGCACTGAAGCTTTCTTT
. | . | TRBJ1-3 | TRBV11-3 | CASSLVSSSGNTIYF | TGTGCCAGCAGCTTAGTCTCGTCCTCTGGAAACACCATATATTTT
. | TRBD1 | TRBJ1-1 | TRBV10-1 | CASSRTGSTEAFF | TGCGCCAGCTCCAGGACAGGATCGACTGAAGCTTTCTTT
. | . | TRBJ1-2 | TRBV9 | CASSVEAGTNYGYTF | TGTGCCAGCAGCGTAGAGGCGGGGACTAACTATGGCTACACCTTC
. | TRBD1 | TRBJ1-1 | TRBV7-8 | CASSLAQVFQGGTEAFF | TGTGCCAGCAGCTTAGCGCAGGTTTTTCAGGGGGGGACTGAAGCTTTCTTT
. | . | TRBJ2-1 | TRBV6-5 | CASRPDRNNEQFF | TGTGCCAGCAGACCCGACAGGAACAATGAGCAGTTCTTC
. | . | TRBJ1-2 | TRBV6-5 | CASSPGRGPNYGYTF | TGTGCCAGCAGTCCCGGGCGGGGACCTAACTATGGCTACACCTTC
. | . | TRBJ1-2 | TRBV6-5 | CASSTDGQFGYTF | TGTGCCAGCAGTACCGACGGACAGTTTGGCTACACCTTC
. | TRBD1 | TRBJ1-6 | TRBV6-6 | CASSRQGRGTYNSPLHF | TGTGCCAGCAGTCGACAGGGAAGGGGTACCTATAATTCACCCCTCCACTTT
few | . | TRBJ1-1 | TRBV7-2 | CATGSQTYSAFF | TGTGCCACGGGGAGCCAGACATATTCAGCTTTCTTT
. | . | TRBJ1-2 | TRBV5-1 | CASSWDLRYGYTF | TGCGCCAGCAGCTGGGACCTCCGGTATGGCTACACCTTC
once | TRBD1 | TRBJ2-1 | TRBV2 | CASSVGQGSNNEQFF | TGTGCCAGCAGTGTGGGACAGGGGTCCAACAATGAGCAGTTCTTC
. | TRBD1 | TRBJ1-5 | TRBV19 | CASTRGNQPQHF | TGTGCCAGTACCAGGGGGAATCAGCCCCAGCATTTT
. | . | TRBJ2-1 | TRBV5-1 | CASSLIGHSYNEQFF | TGCGCCAGCAGCTTAATAGGACACTCCTACAATGAGCAGTTCTTC
once | . | TRBJ2-7 | TRBV28 | CASRHRDPDAYEQYF | TGTGCCAGCAGACACAGGGACCCGGACGCCTACGAGCAGTACTTC
. | . | TRBJ2-7 | TRBV3-1/TRBV3-2 | CASSQDSSMSYEQYF | TGTGCCAGCAGCCAAGATTCGAGTATGTCCTACGAGCAGTACTTC
. | . | TRBJ1-1 | TRBV20-1 | CSAIPSGEAFF | TGCAGTGCTATACCATCAGGTGAAGCTTTCTTT
. | TRBD2 | TRBJ2-3 | TRBV7-9 | CASSLASGGADTQYF | TGTGCCAGCAGCTTAGCAAGCGGGGGCGCAGATACGCAGTATTTT
. | . | TRBJ1-6 | TRBV28 | CASSPPGPANSPLHF | TGTGCCAGCAGTCCGCCAGGACCGGCTAATTCACCCCTCCACTTT
. | . | TRBJ2-7 | TRBV5-1 | CASSLVLTGFSSYEQYF | TGCGCCAGCAGCTTGGTGCTTACAGGGTTTTCCTCCTACGAGCAGTACTTC
few | . | TRBJ1-1 | TRBV10-1 | CASRKQKNTEAFF | TGCGCCAGCAGAAAACAGAAGAACACTGAAGCTTTCTTT
. | . | TRBJ2-7 | TRBV9 | CASSLQGGWSEQYF | TGTGCCAGCAGCCTCCAAGGAGGGTGGAGTGAGCAGTACTTC
. | . | TRBJ1-2 | TRBV27 | CASSLNGGSYGYTF | TGTGCCAGCAGTTTAAACGGGGGATCTTATGGCTACACCTTC